Given below is one T cell receptor beta chain in context. Its antigen remains unknown. Germline CDR1 reads MDHEN; CDR2 reads SYDVKM. The CDR3 is 15 residues long. Unmatched junction bases numbered 10, after V lost 6 bases and J lost 6 bases. The sample belongs to a study of cytomegalovirus exposure and HLA in healthy donors. Points from the study as a whole: Presence/absence analysis assumed near-uniform sequencing depth across donors. There were a few CMV-associated chains whose specificity for CMV antigens was confirmed in vitro.

Primers included in the PCR were 60 Vbeta and 13 Jbeta primers. Repertoires were generated with immunoSEQ multiplex PCR, while TCRdb's copy carries only in-frame clones and drops some. Here the sample spans fewer than 40,000 clones, about nine tenths being singletons. The TCR comes from a woman in her 40s in good health and CMV-seropositive. The source material was PBMCs. The chain employs TRBV28 and TRBJ2-7; 11 bases are shared with TRBD2. CDR3 region: CASSTPGTSGREQYF. Written as DNA, the CDR3 is TGTGCCAGCAGCACCCCCGGGACTAGCGGTCGCGAGCAGTACTTC.